The TCR beta chain under discussion was sequenced for a study of cytomegalovirus exposure and HLA in healthy donors. Across the whole study: The approximately 110 validation repertoires, a later analysis reported, used the same platform as the 700 or so repertoires from the first cohort.

Of note for this clone: The target antigen is unknown.

Assay used: immunoSEQ multiplex PCR; TCRdb lists only in-frame clones, some missing. The sample has roughly 300,000 clones, more than 75% seen once. General study results and limits: Reports showed the classifier diagnosing cytomegalovirus status with high specificity and sensitivity. CMV antigen specificity of a few CMV-associated chains was confirmed in vitro. Researchers counted around 180 TCR beta chains as cytomegalovirus-associated.

V was pared by 3 bases and J by 1 base, with 16 bases between. CDR1 and CDR2 (germline): MNHEY, SMNVEV (reference sequence). This CDR3 has 16 amino acids. The genes are TRBV27 and TRBJ2-7, with a tentative D call TRBD1 (6 bases). Sequencing used PBMCs. The TCR originated in a woman younger than 30 in good health and CMV-seronegative. The CDR3 reads CASSFSQGTLSYEQYF. The CDR3 DNA reads as TGTGCCAGCAGTTTTTCACAGGGCACACTGTCCTACGAGCAGTACTTC.